The sequence of this T cell receptor beta chain was determined in a study of CD8+CD57+ T cells in acquired aplastic anemia (dated by TCRdb to about 2018). For the study in its entirety: Extracted DNA from sorted CD4+ and CD8+ cells averaged approximately 3 ug, ranging from roughly 0.2 to 30 ug. Mean read counts for healthy donor samples were approximately 10 million for CD4+ cells and under 14 million for CD8+ cells. The paper's findings and limits, for the study overall: CD8+ Simpson's diversity did not differ significantly between patients and healthy controls (P=0.060). Around 28 CD8+ CDR3 sequences were found to be shared between patients and controls, but these sequences appeared to be highly expressed in patients and within the immunodominant clones of the patients.

TCR beta VDJ combination and CDR3 sequence profiling used genomic DNA as the template. TCR repertoire sequencing was run on an Illumina HiSeq 2000. In the source study's methods: TRBV/TRBJ rearrangement plots, CDR3 size and DJ length profiles, and Simpson's diversity index were used to evaluate the repertoires. The most abundant DNA sequence in the deep sequencing data was taken as the immunodominant clone. CDR3 amino acid sequences were screened for sharing across subjects and were compared with published repertoires and the VDJdb database. TCRdb reprocessed the public reads (quality trimming at Q25 with fastp, clone calling with MiXCR) and kept in-frame beta chains. Entries that share a CDR3 protein sequence are merged under the most common genes and DNA. These V and J calls are TCRdb output, not the study's own analysis. This sample holds fewer than 150,000 distinct CDR3 sequences; 48% were observed only once. The ten top clones hold about 2.3% of the sample.

With regard to this clonotype: No antigen is known for it. Base qualities are not at hand, and no much larger clone is one base apart.

The germline V gene (reference sequence) gives CDR1 as MNHEY and CDR2 as SMNVEV. From V the trimming removes 6 bases and from J it removes 3 bases, while the gene matches leave 7 bases of the junction unaccounted for. There are 15 amino acids in the CDR3, from cysteine to phenylalanine inclusive. The entry retains the CDR3 DNA only, 45 bases that are in frame from base 1. The study deep-sequenced TCR repertoires of sorted CD4+ and CD8+ blood T cells from severe aplastic anemia patients and healthy subjects. Ficoll-Paque density gradient centrifugation was used to isolate peripheral blood mononuclear cells. Before DNA extraction, CD4+ and CD8+ T cells were sorted with FACS or magnetic beads.

This chain is built from TRBV27 and TRBJ1-4; the junction holds 7 bases that match TRBD1. Sequences were obtained from sorted CD4+, CD8+, or CD8+CD57+ T cells (not recorded which) from PBMCs. The receptor comes from a human donor in good health, serving as a control. The DNA is TGTGCCAGCAGAAACAGGGGCTCGGCTAATGAAAAACTGTTTTTT. This yields the protein CASRNRGSANEKLFF.